This note documents a single T cell receptor beta chain sequence. This entry belongs to a study of blood T cell repertoires in COVID-19. Study-wide background: Sites across the United States, Italy and Spain contributed samples from acute and convalescent COVID-19. Sample material is recorded as cDNA or gDNA derived from T cells, B-cell-depleted T cells, or PBMCs.

The assay was immunoSEQ multiplex PCR, and TCRdb's table has in-frame clones only and misses some. Of around 250,000 clones in the sample, about nine tenths were seen once. Trimming left V 2 bases short and J 4 bases short, with 18 bases between. The CDR3 covers 18 residues. Each participant's cohort was designated according to participant-reported clinical history. The specimen was PBMCs or T cells enriched from blood (not recorded which). The V call is TRBV23-1, the J call TRBJ1-6; the D is unclear. TRBV23-1 has ORF status, its function being uncertain. The sequence was obtained from a woman in her twenties or thirties with acute COVID-19. In DNA form, the CDR3 reads TGCGCCAGCAGTCAAGACGGCCGGATGGGCCCATATAATTCACCCCTCCACTTT. It translates to CASSQDGRMGPYNSPLHF.